This T cell receptor (beta chain) was sequenced for a study of T-cell memory formation after mild COVID-19. V was pared by 5 bases and J by 0 bases, with 9 bases between. CDR1 and CDR2 (germline): SGHRS, YFSETQ. CDR3 size: 14 residues. Study results and limitations: The finding that pre-infection memory included some responding clones suggested that cross-reactive memory joined. Day 15 to 85 contracting clones showed balanced CD4/CD8; later expanders leaned CD4+. Those CD4+ clones that contracted were mainly in CM and EM (CD8+ ones in EMRA).

TCRdb passed the 5' RACE reads through MiXCR, listing each CDR3 protein once. The table has fewer than 250,000 distinct CDR3 sequences, roughly a tenth seen once. This clonotype was observed a few times. Its antigen is still unknown. This TCR was recovered from a young man who had mild COVID-19 (a few samples of this study predate the infection). Cell type and time point are not known. The sequencing input was PBMCs or a T cell subset sorted from them (not recorded which). The chain joins TRBV5-1 to TRBJ1-5; no clear D gene. The chain's CDR3 is CASRDGDSNQPQHF. Written as DNA, the CDR3 is TGCGCCAGCAGGGACGGTGATAGCAATCAGCCCCAGCATTTT.